This T cell receptor beta chain was found in a study of cytomegalovirus exposure and HLA in healthy donors. General study findings and limits: A previous analysis found most TCR beta V segments productive roughly 87% or roughly 30% of the time. Several of the most significant clusters appeared, in a later analysis, to be linked to common viral pathogens. Presence/absence analysis assumed near-uniform sequencing depth across donors.

A word on this clone: Its antigen is unknown.

This PCR relied on a set of 60 Vbeta primers and 13 Jbeta primers. Clones were read by immunoSEQ multiplex PCR, and TCRdb kept only the in-frame ones, dropping some. The ten most abundant clones cover roughly 0.74% of a sample with 200,000 or so clones. Germline CDR1 SGHVS, CDR2 FQNEAQ. The CDR3 spans 14 residues. V was clipped by 4 bases and J by 6 bases, with 16 bases between them. The TCR was taken from a boy aged 5 to 17 in good health and CMV-seronegative. The J gene is TRBJ2-7, the V gene TRBV7-8; tentatively, D is TRBD2 (5 bases). Source material: PBMCs. The CDR3 DNA is TGTGCCAGCAGCTCCGGTCCTAGCTCGGTCGAGCAGTACTTC. Translated: CASSSGPSSVEQYF.